This T cell receptor (beta chain) was captured in a study of blood T cell repertoires in COVID-19 (TCRdb year 2020). The study in broad terms: Samples from collaborators originated in the United States, Italy and Spain and spanned both the acute and convalescent phases of COVID-19. The prospective study material was composed of cDNA or gDNA derived from T cells, B-cell-depleted T cells, or PBMCs. Subjects who had been exposed to COVID-19, were actively infected with it, or had recovered from it provided the deeply sampled blood TCRbeta repertoires that made up the dataset. The repertoires were released in a freely available public database meant as a resource for research on the immune response to SARS-CoV-2. The samples were drawn from the first 160 participants of the ongoing ImmuneRACE study and from 1,200 or so subjects provided by 6 global collaborators. A de-identified subject ID, COVID-19 status, age in years and sex were almost always included in the sample metadata. Where available, HLA class I and class II types were taken from metadata supplied by the sample provider and were not determined by assay-based typing. Overall study outcomes, separate from this receptor: Clinical and demographic metadata were provided uncurated, with the amount varying by source and participant.

TCRbeta CDR3 regions were amplified from genomic DNA by means of the immunoSEQ Assay, a bias-controlled multiplex PCR. For the original study's pipeline: Within the assay, amplification of reference gene primers was used to estimate how many nucleated cells each sample contained. To quantify the absolute abundance of each unique TCRbeta CDR3 rearrangement, sequence reads were collapsed and filtered. For each sample, productive Simpson clonality was calculated as the square root of Simpson's diversity index across productive rearrangements. TCRdb took over this immuneACCESS table, retaining in-frame rearrangements with V and J assigned. Such tables are incomplete; in checked studies, under half of the missing clones stem from an unresolved V gene, and the remainder is unexplained. That table furnishes V, J and clone size, whereas the DNA furnished D and trimming. The sample has about 150,000 clones on record, around 86% of them singletons. The top ten clones comprise about 4.4% of the sample.

Enrolling through a virtual design, the prospective study's participants ranged in age from roughly 18 to 89 years and lived across 24 United States geographic areas. In the prospective study, participants were assigned to cohorts based on the clinical history participants reported in a screening survey and a study questionnaire. ImmuneRACE Cohort 3 recovered participants were defined by two consecutive negative NP/OP PCR tests, healthcare professional clearance, or symptom resolution. In the prospective study, mobile phlebotomists collected whole blood, serum and a nasopharyngeal or oropharyngeal swab from each participant. Over a roughly 2-month period, participants in the prospective study had the option of providing additional blood draws and questionnaires. Before DNA extraction, prospective study blood samples were shipped either frozen or at room temperature. In its sample, this clone was seen once. The antigen this receptor binds is unknown. Nothing much larger sits one base from this clone, and base qualities are not available.

CDR1 MDHEN and CDR2 SYDVKM were looked up in the germline V gene. At the junction V is shortened by 10 bases and J by 5 bases; bases outside the gene matches: 15. The CDR3 runs 16 amino acids, cysteine and phenylalanine included. The CDR3 DNA has 48 bases and is translated from base 1. The chain is encoded by TRBV28 joined to TRBJ1-2, and 11 bases in between align with TRBD1. The clonotype originates from a man between 50 and 59 years old who had recovered from COVID-19. Sequencing was performed on PBMCs or T cells enriched from blood (not recorded which). The CDR3: CATDDTGTGGVYGYTF. The DNA reads TGTGCCACGGATGATACCGGGACAGGGGGTGTGTATGGCTACACCTTC.